These 24 T cell receptor beta chains share one sample of origin, sequenced in a study of blood T cell repertoires in COVID-19. Method: immunoSEQ multiplex PCR; TCRdb's copy keeps in-frame clones and lacks some. The sample lists 350,000 to 400,000 clones, approximately 93% seen once, with around 0.94% in the top ten. The specimen was PBMCs or T cells enriched from blood (not recorded which). The source is a woman aged 40 to 55 who had been exposed to COVID-19.

CDR3: CASSLGTGGSNGNTIYF. CDR3 DNA: TGCGCCAGCAGCTTGGGGACAGGGGGTTCTAATGGAAACACCATATATTTT. This chain joins TRBV5-1 and TRBJ1-3; 10 positions match TRBD1. This CDR3 region has 17 residues. Germline-derived CDR1 and CDR2 are SGHRS and YFSETQ. The trim removed 0 bases at V and 3 bases at J, leaving 6 bases unmatched.

With regard to this clone: The same CDR3 can be traced to other DNA sequences in this sample. The rearrangement links TRBV4-3 to TRBJ1-4; tentatively, D is TRBD1 (5 bases). Deletions cut 4 bases from V and 0 bases from J, with 9 bases between. The CDR3 runs to 15 residues. Looked up from germline, CDR1 is LGHNA and CDR2 is YSLEER. The DNA of the CDR3 is TGCGCCAGCAGCCCCAGGGTAGCAACTAATGAAAAACTGTTTTTT. Translating gives CASSPRVATNEKLFF.

CDR3 nucleotides: TGTGCCAGTAGTCACCCTCCACAGACAGAAAAACTGTTTTTT. As protein: CASSHPPQTEKLFF. The chain links TRBV19 to TRBJ1-4; D gene ambiguous. This CDR3 is 14 amino acids long. Germline V gene data show CDR1 as LNHDA and CDR2 as SQIVND (reference sequence). The V end was cut by 5 bases, the J end by 8 bases, with 15 bases between.

V and J are TRBV27 and TRBJ1-6; 9 bases match TRBD1. The length of the CDR3 is 16 residues. Germline V CDR1 and CDR2: MNHEY, SMNVEV (reference sequence). Unmatched junction bases numbered 3, after V lost 6 bases and J lost 0 bases. As DNA, the CDR3 is TGTGCCAGCAGGGGACAGGGTAGCTCCTATAATTCACCCCTCCACTTT. Protein sequence: CASRGQGSSYNSPLHF.

The chain uses TRBV12-3 or TRBV12-4 and TRBJ1-1, with TRBD1 as a possible D gene (6 bases). The CDR3 totals 13 residues. V dropped 6 bases and J dropped 6 bases, with 14 bases sitting between them. The chain's CDR3 is CASSPTGWAEAFF. DNA for the CDR3: TGTGCCAGCAGCCCTACAGGGTGGGCTGAAGCTTTCTTT.

DNA of the CDR3: TGTGCCAGCAGTAGTATAGCGGAGAGCTCCTACAATGAGCAGTTCTTC. This encodes CASSSIAESSYNEQFF. The chain combines TRBV2 with TRBJ2-1, with D possibly TRBD2 on 6 matching bases. The CDR3 covers 16 residues. Germline V CDR1 and CDR2: SNHLY, FYNNEI. V dropped 5 bases and J dropped 0 bases, with 14 bases sitting between them.

This clone has just one count. The chain combines TRBV10-1 with TRBJ1-2, with 12 bases lining up with TRBD1. This CDR3 comprises 13 residues. Germline values: CDR1 WNHNN, CDR2 SYGVQD (reference sequence). V lost 2 bases to trimming and J lost 11 bases; unmatched junction nucleotides: 3. The CDR3 DNA reads as TGCGCCAGCAGTGAGACGGGACAGGGGGCGTACACCTTC. Protein sequence: CASSETGQGAYTF.

The rearrangement uses TRBV5-4 and TRBJ2-2; 9 nucleotides match TRBD2. This CDR3 comprises 18 residues. Germline values: CDR1 SGHNT, CDR2 YYREEE (reference sequence). With V trimmed by 5 bases and J by 0 bases, 11 bases remained unmatched. The chain's CDR3 is CASRSAGGLAPNTGELFF. For the CDR3, the DNA is TGTGCCAGCAGGTCAGCGGGGGGCCTAGCCCCGAACACCGGGGAGCTGTTTTTT.

The chain carries TRBV27 and TRBJ1-6; possible D gene TRBD1, 6 bases. The CDR3 is made up of 15 amino acids. Germline CDR1 is MNHEY and CDR2 is SMNVEV (reference sequence). V lost 2 bases and J lost 3, with 8 bases in between. This CDR3 reads CASSLTGIYNSPLHF. CDR3 coding DNA: TGTGCCAGCAGTTTAACAGGGATCTATAATTCACCCCTCCACTTT.

The chain employs TRBV29-1 and TRBJ2-7; TRBD2 matches at 8 bases. CDR1 and CDR2 from the germline V gene are SQVTM and ANQGSEA. The CDR3 totals 13 residues. Germline trimming cut 6 bases from V and 2 bases from J; bases unmatched to any gene: 6. Here the CDR3 DNA reads TGCAGCGTAGAACTAGCGGAGCCCTACGAGCAGTACTTC. It specifies CSVELAEPYEQYF.

The genes are TRBV18 and TRBJ1-2; tentative D call: TRBD1 (6 bases). Germline assignment: CDR1 KGHSH and CDR2 LQKENI. This CDR3 spans 15 amino acids. V lost 6 bases and J lost 1, with 15 bases in between. DNA of the CDR3: TGTGCCAGCTCTTCCGACAGGAGACGTAACTATGGCTACACCTTC. Its protein product is CASSSDRRRNYGYTF.

The rearrangement links TRBV5-5 to TRBJ1-2; no definite D call. This CDR3 contains 16 residues. Germline V gives CDR1 SGHKS, CDR2 YYEKEE (reference sequence). Trimming removed 0 bases at V and 0 bases at J, with 12 bases between. CDR3 sequence: CASSLVRQAPNYGYTF. As DNA, the CDR3 is TGTGCCAGCAGCTTGGTTCGCCAGGCTCCTAACTATGGCTACACCTTC.

The chain is built from TRBV6-5 and TRBJ1-1; D ambiguous. Per the germline V gene, CDR1 is MNHEY and CDR2 is SVGAGI. The CDR3 covers 12 residues. Trimming shortened V by 6 bases and J by 6 bases, and 11 bases separated the two germline ends. CDR3: CASSRGSAEAFF. Written as DNA, the CDR3 is TGTGCCAGCAGCCGAGGGTCCGCTGAAGCTTTCTTT.

The CDR3 loop is CASRPNRTGANTGELFF. DNA of the CDR3: TGTGCAAGTCGCCCTAATAGGACAGGAGCGAACACCGGGGAGCTGTTTTTT. The chain joins TRBV12-2 to TRBJ2-2; the D call in the table, TRBD1, was not verified against the DNA. TRBV12-2 is flagged as a pseudogene. This CDR3 region has 17 residues.

The chain combines TRBV3-1 (or the pseudogene TRBV3-2) with TRBJ1-1, with D possibly TRBD1 on 6 matching bases. Germline V CDR1 and CDR2: LGHDT, YNNKEL (reference sequence). The CDR3 totals 15 residues. V was clipped by 0 bases and J by 7 bases, with 15 bases between them. This CDR3 reads CASSQDLRPDSEAFF. The CDR3 nucleotides are TGTGCCAGCAGCCAAGATCTACGTCCGGACAGTGAAGCTTTCTTT.

The J gene is TRBJ2-1, the V gene TRBV7-9; TRBD2 matches 8 bases. The CDR3 is 17 residues long. After removal of 1 base from V and 4 bases from J, the junction contained 9 bases not matched to a gene. CDR1 is SEHNR and CDR2 is FQNEAQ in the germline V gene (reference sequence). The CDR3 reads CASSLGLGSGAYNEQFF. The CDR3, as DNA: TGTGCCAGCAGCTTAGGGCTGGGTAGCGGGGCTTACAATGAGCAGTTCTTC.

The rearrangement uses TRBV19 and TRBJ1-1, with D perhaps TRBD1 (6 bases). V was cut by 6 bases and J by 7 bases, with 15 bases left in between. Germline lookup yields CDR1 LNHDA and CDR2 SQIVND (reference sequence). This CDR3 has 13 residues. CDR3 coding DNA: TGTGCCAGTAGCGTGAGGGGGTCAGGTGAAGCTTTCTTT. Encoded protein: CASSVRGSGEAFF.

J is TRBJ1-2 and V is TRBV2; D gene ambiguous. The CDR3 has 15 residues. V was pared by 6 bases and J by 8 bases, with 22 bases between. The germline gives CDR1 SNHLY, CDR2 FYNNEI. CDR3: CASSLRRAEAGGYTF. The DNA of the CDR3 is TGTGCCAGCAGCCTTCGACGGGCCGAGGCGGGAGGCTACACCTTC.

Note on this clone: A much larger clone lies a single base off, so this may be a read error. The V gene is TRBV5-6, the J gene TRBJ2-3; 9 bases fit TRBD2. This CDR3 is 14 amino acids long. V lost 2 bases, J lost 3 bases, and 1 base stayed unmatched. Looked up from germline, CDR1 is SGHDT and CDR2 is YYEEEE. The CDR3 loop is CASSLAGGTDTQYF. The CDR3 DNA reads as TGTGCCAGCAGCTTAGCGGGAGGTACAGATACGCAGTATTTT.

The genes are TRBV7-6 and TRBJ2-2; unclear D gene. V lost 5 bases, J lost 4 bases, and 8 bases lay in between. Germline V CDR1 and CDR2: SGHVS, FNYEAQ. The CDR3 consists of 13 residues. The CDR3 here is CASSRSSTGELFF. DNA for the CDR3: TGTGCCAGCAGCCGGTCGAGCACCGGGGAGCTGTTTTTT.

The rearrangement joins TRBV30 to TRBJ1-5; possibly TRBD1 for D (5 bases). The CDR3 is made up of 17 amino acids. Per the germline V gene, CDR1 is GTSNPN and CDR2 is SVGIG (reference sequence). V was clipped by 1 base and J by 0 bases, with 16 bases between them. The CDR3 here is CAWSGGRLGYSNQPQHF. The CDR3 bases are TGTGCCTGGAGTGGGGGCCGTTTGGGTTATAGCAATCAGCCCCAGCATTTT.

The V and J genes are TRBV3-1 (or the pseudogene TRBV3-2) and TRBJ2-1, with 8 bases lining up with TRBD2. The V gene's germline CDR1 is LGHDT and CDR2 YNNKEL (reference sequence). Trimming at V came to 4 bases and at J to 7 bases, leaving 9 bases not matched to a gene. CDR3 size: 15 residues. The CDR3 nucleotides read TGTGCCAGCAGCCCCGAGACTAGCGTTCTTAATGAGCAGTTCTTC. Protein product: CASSPETSVLNEQFF.

This sequence joins TRBV29-1 and TRBJ1-3; 7 bases line up with TRBD1. Germline trimming cut 2 bases from V and 0 bases from J; bases unmatched to any gene: 7. The CDR3 contains 16 residues. Germline CDR1 and CDR2: SQVTM and ANQGSEA. The CDR3 protein is CSVETGQPSSGNTIYF. CDR3 DNA: TGCAGCGTTGAAACGGGACAGCCCTCCTCTGGAAACACCATATATTTT.

The V call is TRBV18, the J call TRBJ1-6; D possibly corresponds to TRBD1 (6 bases). Trimming cost V 3 bases and J 7 bases, with 16 bases left between them. The CDR3 contains 16 residues. Germline assignment: CDR1 KGHSH and CDR2 LQKENI. The CDR3 nucleotides are TGTGCCAGCTCACCCCTCAATTCAGGGGTGAATTCACCCCTCCACTTT. Translated: CASSPLNSGVNSPLHF.